The clone carrying this T cell receptor beta chain came up once. The sample belongs to a study of blood T cell repertoires in COVID-19. Patients of the Seattle cohort, enrolled during active infection, were followed longitudinally. The assay was immunoSEQ multiplex PCR, and TCRdb's table has in-frame clones only and misses some. Of some 190,000 clones in the sample, about four fifths were seen once. The CDR3 has 14 residues. The ends lost 5 bases at V and 7 bases at J; junction bases unmatched: 6. CDR1 is SGHNT, CDR2 YENEEA, per germline. The clonotype comes from a woman aged 60-75 years with COVID-19, enrolled during active disease. V and J are TRBV11-3 and TRBJ2-2, with 8 bases aligning to TRBD1. The specimen was peripheral blood. The CDR3 loop reads CASSPRGPSGELFF. The CDR3 DNA sequence: TGTGCCAGCAGCCCCAGGGGGCCTAGCGGGGAGCTGTTTTTT.